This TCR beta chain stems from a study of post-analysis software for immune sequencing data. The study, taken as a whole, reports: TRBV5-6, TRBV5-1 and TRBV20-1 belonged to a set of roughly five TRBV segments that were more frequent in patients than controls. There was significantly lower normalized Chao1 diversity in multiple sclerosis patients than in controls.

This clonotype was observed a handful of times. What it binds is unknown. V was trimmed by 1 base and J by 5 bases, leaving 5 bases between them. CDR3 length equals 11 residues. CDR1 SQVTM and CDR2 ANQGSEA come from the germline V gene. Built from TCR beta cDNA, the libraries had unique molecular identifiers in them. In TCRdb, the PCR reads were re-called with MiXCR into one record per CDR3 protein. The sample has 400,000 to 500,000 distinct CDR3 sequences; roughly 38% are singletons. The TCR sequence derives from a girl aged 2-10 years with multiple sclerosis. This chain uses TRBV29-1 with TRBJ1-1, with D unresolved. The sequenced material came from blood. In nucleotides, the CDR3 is TGCAGCGTTGAAGGGCGGACTGAAGCTTTCTTT. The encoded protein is CSVEGRTEAFF.